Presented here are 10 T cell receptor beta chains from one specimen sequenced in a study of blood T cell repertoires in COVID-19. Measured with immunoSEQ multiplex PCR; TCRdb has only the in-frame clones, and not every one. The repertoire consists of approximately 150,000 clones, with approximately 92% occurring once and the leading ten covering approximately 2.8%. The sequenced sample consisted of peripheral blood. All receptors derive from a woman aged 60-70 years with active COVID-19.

DNA of the CDR3: TGTGCCAGCAGTTCGGGACTAGCGGGAGATACGCAGTATTTT. Protein product: CASSSGLAGDTQYF. The chain uses TRBV27 and TRBJ2-3; the match to TRBD2 covers 12 bases. The ends lost 4 bases at V and 5 bases at J; junction bases unmatched: 1. The CDR3 sequence is 14 residues long. Germline V gene lookup returns CDR1 MNHEY and CDR2 SMNVEV (reference sequence).

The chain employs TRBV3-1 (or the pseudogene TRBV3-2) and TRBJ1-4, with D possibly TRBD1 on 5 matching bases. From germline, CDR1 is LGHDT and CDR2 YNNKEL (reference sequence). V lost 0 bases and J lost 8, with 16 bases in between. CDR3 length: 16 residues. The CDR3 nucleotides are TGTGCCAGCAGCCAAGATCTCAGCACTGGGGCGGAAAAACTGTTTTTT. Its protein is CASSQDLSTGAEKLFF.

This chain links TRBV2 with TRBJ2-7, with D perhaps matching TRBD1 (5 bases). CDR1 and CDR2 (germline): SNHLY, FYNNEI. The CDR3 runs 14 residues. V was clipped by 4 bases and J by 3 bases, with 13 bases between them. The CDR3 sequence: CASSAWGPLYEQYF. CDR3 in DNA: TGTGCCAGCAGTGCATGGGGCCCACTCTACGAGCAGTACTTC.

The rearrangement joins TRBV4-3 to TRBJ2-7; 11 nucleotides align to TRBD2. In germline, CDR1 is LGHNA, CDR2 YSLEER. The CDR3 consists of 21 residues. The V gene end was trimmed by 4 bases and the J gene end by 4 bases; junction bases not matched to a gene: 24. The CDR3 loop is CASSLPGLTPTTSGRQYEQYF. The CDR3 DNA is TGCGCCAGCAGCCTTCCCGGCCTGACCCCCACTACTAGCGGGAGACAGTACGAGCAGTACTTC.

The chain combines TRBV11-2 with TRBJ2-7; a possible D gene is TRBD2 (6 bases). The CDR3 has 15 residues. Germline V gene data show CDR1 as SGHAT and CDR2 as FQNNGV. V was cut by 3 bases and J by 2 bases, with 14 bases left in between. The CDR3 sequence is CASSFSGGPPYEQYF. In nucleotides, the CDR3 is TGTGCCAGCAGCTTCTCAGGAGGGCCGCCCTACGAGCAGTACTTC.

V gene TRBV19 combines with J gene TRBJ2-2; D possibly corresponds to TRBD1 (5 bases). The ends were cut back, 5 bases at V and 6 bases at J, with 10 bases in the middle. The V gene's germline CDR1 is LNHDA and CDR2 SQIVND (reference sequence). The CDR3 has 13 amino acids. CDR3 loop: CASSLQQAGELFF. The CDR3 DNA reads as TGTGCCAGTAGTCTCCAACAGGCCGGGGAGCTGTTTTTT.

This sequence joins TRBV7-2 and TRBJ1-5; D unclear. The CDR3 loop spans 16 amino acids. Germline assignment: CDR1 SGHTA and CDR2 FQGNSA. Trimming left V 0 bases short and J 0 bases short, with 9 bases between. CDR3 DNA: TGTGCCAGCAGCTTAGCCACAGCCTTTAGCAATCAGCCCCAGCATTTT. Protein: CASSLATAFSNQPQHF.

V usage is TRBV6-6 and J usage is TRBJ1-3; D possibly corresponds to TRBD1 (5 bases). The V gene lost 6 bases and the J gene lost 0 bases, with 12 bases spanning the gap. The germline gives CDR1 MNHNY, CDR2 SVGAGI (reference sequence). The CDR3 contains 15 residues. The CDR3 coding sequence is TGTGCCAGCAGCCCAGGGCGGTACTCTGGAAACACCATATATTTT. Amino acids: CASSPGRYSGNTIYF.

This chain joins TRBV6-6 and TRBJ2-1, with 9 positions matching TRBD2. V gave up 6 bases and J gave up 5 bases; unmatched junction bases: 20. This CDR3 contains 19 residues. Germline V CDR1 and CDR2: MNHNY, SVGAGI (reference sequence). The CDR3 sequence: CASSFTPQHTSGPNNEQFF. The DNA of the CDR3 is TGTGCCAGCAGCTTCACCCCCCAACATACTAGCGGGCCGAACAATGAGCAGTTCTTC.

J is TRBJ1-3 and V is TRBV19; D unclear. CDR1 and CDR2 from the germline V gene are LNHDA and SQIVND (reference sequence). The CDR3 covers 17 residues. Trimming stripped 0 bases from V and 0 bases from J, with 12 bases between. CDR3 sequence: CASSIDLPSSSGNTIYF. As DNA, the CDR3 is TGTGCCAGTAGTATAGATCTCCCCAGTTCCTCTGGAAACACCATATATTTT.